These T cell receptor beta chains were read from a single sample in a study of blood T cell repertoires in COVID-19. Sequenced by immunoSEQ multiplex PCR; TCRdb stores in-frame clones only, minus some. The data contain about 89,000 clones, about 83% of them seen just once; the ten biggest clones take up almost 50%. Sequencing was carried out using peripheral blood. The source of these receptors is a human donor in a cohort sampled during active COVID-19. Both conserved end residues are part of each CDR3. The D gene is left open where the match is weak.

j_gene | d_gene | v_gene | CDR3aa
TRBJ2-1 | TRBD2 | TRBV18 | CASSLKTSGGGEQFF
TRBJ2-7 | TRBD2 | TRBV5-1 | CASSFPSGSSYEQYF
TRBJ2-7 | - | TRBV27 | CASSSTGKGLYEQYF
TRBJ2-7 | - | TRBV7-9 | CASSLVSWLQYF
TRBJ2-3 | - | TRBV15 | CATMAGLLPGTDTQYF
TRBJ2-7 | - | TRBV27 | CASSVEGPDYEQYF
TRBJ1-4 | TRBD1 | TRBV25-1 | CASSGLTGTNEKLFF
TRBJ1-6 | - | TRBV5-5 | CASSPGGANSPLHF
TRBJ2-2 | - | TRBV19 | CASSIFRPRGTGELFF
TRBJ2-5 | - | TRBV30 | CAWNGLSQETQYF
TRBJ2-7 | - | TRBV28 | CASSPSGETYEQYF
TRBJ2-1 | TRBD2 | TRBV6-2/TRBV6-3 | CASSGTSGRDSYNEQFF
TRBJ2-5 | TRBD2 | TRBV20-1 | CSASAGGARETQYF
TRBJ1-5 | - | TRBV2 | CASILNQPQHF
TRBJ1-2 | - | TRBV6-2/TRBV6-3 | CASSYSLESGYTF
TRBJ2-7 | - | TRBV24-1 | CATQGSQNPGEQYF
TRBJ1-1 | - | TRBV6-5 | CASSYSWGGNTEAFF
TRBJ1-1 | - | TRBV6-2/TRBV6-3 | CASSYGAPAEAFF
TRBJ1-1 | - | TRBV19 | CASSLARVTEAFF
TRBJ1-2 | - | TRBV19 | CASSIAGQAYGYTF
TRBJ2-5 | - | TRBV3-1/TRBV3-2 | CASLTRGTQYF
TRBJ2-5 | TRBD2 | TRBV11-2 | CASSLEAGGSGETQYF
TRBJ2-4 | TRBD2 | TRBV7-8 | CASSPGLAGPNIQYF
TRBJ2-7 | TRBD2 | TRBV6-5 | CASSFSGGVSYEQYF
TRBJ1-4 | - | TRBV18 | CASSPPGGAHEKLFF
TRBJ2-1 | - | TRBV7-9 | CASSQPDGDEQFF
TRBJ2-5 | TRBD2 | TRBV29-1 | CSGRGAAETQYF
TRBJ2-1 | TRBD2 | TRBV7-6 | CASSPGTSGSNEQFF
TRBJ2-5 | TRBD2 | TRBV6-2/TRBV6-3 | CASSPALLAEQETQYF
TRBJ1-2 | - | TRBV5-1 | CASSLAGIGYTF
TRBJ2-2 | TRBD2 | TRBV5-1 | CASSLGTSGPGELFF
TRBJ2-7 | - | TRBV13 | CASSLRLSHEQYF
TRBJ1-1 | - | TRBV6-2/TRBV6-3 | CASSYLTEGMVAFF
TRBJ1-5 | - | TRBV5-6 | CASSRRGAGQPQHF
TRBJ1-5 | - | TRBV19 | CASSIRSENQPQHF
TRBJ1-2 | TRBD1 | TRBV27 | CASSLTGTGGFGYTF
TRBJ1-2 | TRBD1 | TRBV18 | CASSGPGTGKDGYTF
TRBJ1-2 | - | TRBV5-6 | CASSLVGAIGYGYTF
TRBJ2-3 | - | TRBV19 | CASSISSRGSADTQYF
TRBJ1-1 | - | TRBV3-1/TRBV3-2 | CASSPFGQSNTEAFF
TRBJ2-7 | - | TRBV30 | CAWSPDSFYEQYF
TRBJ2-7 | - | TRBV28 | CASTSQDEQYF
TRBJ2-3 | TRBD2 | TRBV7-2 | CATNAAGGYGDTQYF
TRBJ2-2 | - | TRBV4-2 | CASSQDRLGGANTGELFF
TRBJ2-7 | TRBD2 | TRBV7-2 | CASSARQTSGRRYEQYF
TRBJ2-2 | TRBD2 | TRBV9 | CASSARGDNTGELFF
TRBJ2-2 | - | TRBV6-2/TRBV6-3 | CASSTPGLGAGRELFF
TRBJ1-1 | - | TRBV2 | CASSEVYTPETEAFF
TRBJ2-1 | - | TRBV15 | CATSRDQGAFGNEQFF
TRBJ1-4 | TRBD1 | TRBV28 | CASSKGQAYEKLFF
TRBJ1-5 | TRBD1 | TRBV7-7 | CASSLDRDEPQHF
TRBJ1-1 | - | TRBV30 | CAWSVKGDTEAFF